This T cell receptor beta chain was found in a study of T cells in Graves' hyperthyroidism and ophthalmopathy. The study, taken as a whole, reports: Blood also showed most of the thyroid clonotypes that were expanded above 0.001.

This clonotype was counted ten times or more. No antigen is known for it. Trimming took 6 bases from V and 1 from J; bases not matched to a gene: 5. Germline V gives CDR1 MDHEN, CDR2 SYDVKM. The CDR3 has 14 amino acids. Template material for amplifying TCR beta CDR3 regions consisted of RNA transcripts. A first-round RT-PCR of the TCR CDR3 used the HTBI primer set. In TCRdb, the multiplex PCR reads were re-called with MiXCR into one record per CDR3 protein. The sample lists over 250,000 distinct CDR3 sequences; roughly an eighth were seen once. Sequencing was performed on blood. The V and J genes are TRBV28 and TRBJ1-1; 7 positions match TRBD1. The receptor was derived from a woman in her thirties or forties with Graves' ophthalmopathy. The CDR3 region has the DNA TGTGCCAGCAGAATGGGACAGCCGAACACTGAAGCTTTCTTT. Amino acids: CASRMGQPNTEAFF. Combining the CDR3 with reference TRBV28 and TRBJ1-1 gives the whole variable domain DVKVTQSSRYLVKRTGEKVFLECVQDMDHENMFWYRQDPGLGLRLIYFSYDVKMKEKGDIPEGYSVSREKKERFSLILESASTNQTSMYLCASRMGQPNTEAFFGQGTRLTVV.